This T cell receptor beta chain was retrieved from a study of T cells in Graves' hyperthyroidism and ophthalmopathy. The J segment lost 2 bases and the V segment lost 6 bases, leaving 0 bases of the junction unmatched. The CDR3 length is 13 residues. Germline CDR1 is SNHLY and CDR2 is FYNNEI. Researchers defined stable Graves' hyperthyroidism as no ophthalmopathy progression within 18 months. Diagnoses rested on clinical symptoms, serum thyroxine and TRAb, thyroid ultrasound and orbital computed tomography. Amplification targeted TCR beta CDR3 regions from RNA transcripts. Using the HTBI primer set, a first-round RT-PCR was run on the TCR CDR3. TCRdb processed the multiplex PCR reads anew with MiXCR; each CDR3 protein has one entry. The sample contains hundreds of thousands of distinct CDR3 sequences, 15% to 17% of which appear only once. The table lists this clonotype with many counts. What it binds is unknown.

Study-level points and caveats: Ophthalmopathy and stable hyperthyroidism were separated by a 13 V-J model.

This TCR derives from a woman under 30 with Graves' hyperthyroidism. The source material was blood. The chain couples TRBV2 to TRBJ1-5; TRBD1 aligns across 8 bases. CDR3 sequence reads: CASRTGGNQPQHF. In DNA, the CDR3 is TGTGCCAGCAGGACAGGGGGCAATCAGCCCCAGCATTTT.